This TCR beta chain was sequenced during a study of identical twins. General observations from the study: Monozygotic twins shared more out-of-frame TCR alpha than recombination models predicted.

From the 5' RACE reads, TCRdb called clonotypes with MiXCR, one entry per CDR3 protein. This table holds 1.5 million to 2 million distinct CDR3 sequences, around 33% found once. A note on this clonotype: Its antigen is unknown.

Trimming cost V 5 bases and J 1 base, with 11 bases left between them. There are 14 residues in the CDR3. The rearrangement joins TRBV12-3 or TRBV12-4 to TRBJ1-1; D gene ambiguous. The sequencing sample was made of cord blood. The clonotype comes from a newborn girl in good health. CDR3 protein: CASSSNGQNTEAFF. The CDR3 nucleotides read TGTGCCAGCAGTAGTAACGGTCAGAACACTGAAGCTTTCTTT.